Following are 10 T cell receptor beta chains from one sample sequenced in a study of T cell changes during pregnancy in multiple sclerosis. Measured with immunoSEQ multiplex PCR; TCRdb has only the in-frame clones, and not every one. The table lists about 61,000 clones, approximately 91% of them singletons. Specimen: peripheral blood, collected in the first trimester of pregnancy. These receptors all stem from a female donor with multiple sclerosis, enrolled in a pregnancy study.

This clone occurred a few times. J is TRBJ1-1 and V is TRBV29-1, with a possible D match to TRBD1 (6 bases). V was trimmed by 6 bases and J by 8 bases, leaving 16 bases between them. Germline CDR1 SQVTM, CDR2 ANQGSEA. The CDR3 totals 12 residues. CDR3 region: CSVATGYSEAFF. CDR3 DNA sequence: TGCAGCGTCGCCACAGGGTACTCCGAAGCTTTCTTT.

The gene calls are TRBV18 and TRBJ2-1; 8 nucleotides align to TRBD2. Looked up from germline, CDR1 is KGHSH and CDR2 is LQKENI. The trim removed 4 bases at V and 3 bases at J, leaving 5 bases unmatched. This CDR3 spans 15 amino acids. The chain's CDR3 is CASSLLSGNYNEQFF. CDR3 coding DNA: TGTGCCAGCTCACTTCTTAGCGGGAACTACAATGAGCAGTTCTTC.

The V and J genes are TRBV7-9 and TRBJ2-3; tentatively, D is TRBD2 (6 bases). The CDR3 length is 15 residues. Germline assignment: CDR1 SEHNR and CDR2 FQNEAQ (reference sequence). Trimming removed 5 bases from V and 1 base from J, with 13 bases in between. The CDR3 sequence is CASSLPLAGTDTQYF. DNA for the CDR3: TGTGCCAGCAGCCTACCCTTAGCGGGCACAGATACGCAGTATTTT.

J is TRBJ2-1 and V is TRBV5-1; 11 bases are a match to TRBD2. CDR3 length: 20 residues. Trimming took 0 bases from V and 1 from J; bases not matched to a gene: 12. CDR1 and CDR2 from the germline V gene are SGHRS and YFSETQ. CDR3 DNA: TGCGCCAGCAGCTTGGAGATCCCGGGACTAGCGGACTTATCCTACAATGAGCAGTTCTTC. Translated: CASSLEIPGLADLSYNEQFF.

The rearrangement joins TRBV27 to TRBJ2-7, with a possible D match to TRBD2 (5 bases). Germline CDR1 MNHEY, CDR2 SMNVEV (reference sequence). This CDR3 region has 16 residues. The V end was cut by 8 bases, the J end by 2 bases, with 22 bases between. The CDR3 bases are TGTGCCAGCTCCCTTCGTGGTAGCGCCAAAACCTACGAGCAGTACTTC. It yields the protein CASSLRGSAKTYEQYF.

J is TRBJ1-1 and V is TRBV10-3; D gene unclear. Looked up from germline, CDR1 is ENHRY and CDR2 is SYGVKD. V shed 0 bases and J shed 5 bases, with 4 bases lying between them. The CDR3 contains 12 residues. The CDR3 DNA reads TGTGCCATCAGTGAGTCGGAGACTGAAGCTTTCTTT. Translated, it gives CAISESETEAFF.

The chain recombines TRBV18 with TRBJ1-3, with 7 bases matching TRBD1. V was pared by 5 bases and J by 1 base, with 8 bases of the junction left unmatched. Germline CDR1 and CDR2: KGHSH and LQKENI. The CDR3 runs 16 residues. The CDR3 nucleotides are TGTGCCAGCTCAAAGAGTATACAGGGGTCTGGAAACACCATATATTTT. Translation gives CASSKSIQGSGNTIYF.

DNA for the CDR3: TGTGCCAGCAGCTCTCTAACGAACACTGAAGCTTTCTTT. Protein: CASSSLTNTEAFF. The chain couples TRBV5-5 to TRBJ1-1; D call uncertain. Trimming removed 3 bases at V and 1 base at J, with 7 bases between. Per the germline V gene, CDR1 is SGHKS and CDR2 is YYEKEE (reference sequence). The CDR3 is made up of 13 amino acids.

CDR3 in amino acids: CASSPLAGTARFGNTIYF. Written as DNA, the CDR3 is TGTGCCAGCAGCCCCCTAGCCGGGACAGCCAGATTCGGAAACACCATATATTTT. The chain carries TRBV4-2 and TRBJ1-3; 7 positions agree with TRBD1. The CDR3 is made up of 18 amino acids. From germline, CDR1 is LGHNA and CDR2 YNFKEQ. Trimming cost V 4 bases and J 4 bases; bases outside gene matches: 16.

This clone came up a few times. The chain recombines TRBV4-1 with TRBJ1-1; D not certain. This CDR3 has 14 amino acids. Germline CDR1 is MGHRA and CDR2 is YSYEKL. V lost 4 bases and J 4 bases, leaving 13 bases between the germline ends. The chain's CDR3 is CASSLIGGVTEAFF. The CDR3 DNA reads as TGCGCCAGCAGCCTAATCGGCGGGGTCACTGAAGCTTTCTTT.